This TCR beta chain was recorded in a study of blood T cell repertoires in COVID-19 (dated by TCRdb to the early 2020s). Study-wide context: Samples covering the acute and convalescent phases of COVID-19 were provided by collaborators in the United States, Italy and Spain. The prospective study material was composed of cDNA or gDNA derived from T cells, B-cell-depleted T cells, or PBMCs. The dataset comprised deeply sampled blood TCRbeta repertoires from subjects exposed to, actively infected with, or recovered from COVID-19. The repertoires were made available in a free public database intended to serve as a resource for research on the immune response to SARS-CoV-2. The samples were drawn from the first 160 participants of the ongoing ImmuneRACE study and from over 950 subjects provided by 6 global collaborators. The sample metadata nearly always contained a de-identified subject ID, COVID-19 status, age in years and sex. Where available, HLA class I and class II types were obtained from metadata supplied by the sample provider rather than from assay-based typing.

For this clone: Its antigen is currently not known. Base qualities were left out, and no much larger clone turns up one base away.

Participants in the prospective study were aged about 18 to 95 years, lived in about two dozen United States geographic areas, and enrolled through a virtual design. Cohort assignment in the prospective study relied on participant-reported clinical history from a screening survey and a study questionnaire. A participant counted as exposed if, within 2 weeks of entering the study, that participant had been in contact with someone who had a PCR-confirmed or clinician-diagnosed COVID-19 case. Mobile phlebotomists in the prospective study collected whole blood, serum and a nasopharyngeal or oropharyngeal swab from every participant. Prospective study participants could optionally give additional blood draws and questionnaires over an approximately 2-month period. Before DNA extraction, prospective study blood samples were shipped either frozen or at room temperature. TCRbeta CDR3 regions were amplified from genomic DNA using the immunoSEQ Assay, a bias-controlled multiplex PCR. As for the authors' bioinformatics: Nucleated cell counts per sample were estimated from amplification of reference gene primers within the assay. Sequence reads were collapsed and filtered to measure the absolute abundance of every unique TCRbeta CDR3 rearrangement. For each sample, productive Simpson clonality was calculated as the square root of Simpson's diversity index across productive rearrangements. In its TCRdb copy, this immuneACCESS table keeps in-frame sequences only and misses some clones. Where compared with another copy, unresolved V genes explain less than half of these, and the others have no known cause. The D gene and trimming were derived from the DNA, and the V and J assignments and clone size from that table. In all, the sample holds about 300,000 clones, and over 85% of those were seen once. The ten largest account for less than 3.5% of the sample.

On the study overall, not on this receptor specifically: The quantity of clinical and demographic metadata differed by source and by participant and was supplied without curation.

The CDR3 covers 12 residues, taking in both the cysteine and the phenylalanine. The entry retains the CDR3 DNA only, 36 bases that are in frame from base 1. The germline V gene supplies CDR1 MDHEN and CDR2 SYDVKM. V is pared back by 6 bases and J by 9 bases, with 9 bases lying between the germline termini. Recombination linked TRBV28 to TRBJ1-6, with TRBD1 as a weak D call on 5 bases. The clonotype comes from a woman between 45 and 65 years old who had been exposed to COVID-19. Sequences were obtained from PBMCs or T cells enriched from blood (not recorded which). CDR3 reads: CASRLGGSPLHF. DNA sequence: TGTGCCAGCAGACTCGGGGGTTCACCCCTCCACTTT. With all but the CDR3 taken from the reference TRBV28 and TRBJ1-6 genes, the full variable domain is: DVKVTQSSRYLVKRTGEKVFLECVQDMDHENMFWYRQDPGLGLRLIYFSYDVKMKEKGDIPEGYSVSREKKERFSLILESASTNQTSMYLCASRLGGSPLHFGNGTRLTVT.